One and the same sample provided the 13 T cell receptor beta chains below, sequenced in a study of cytomegalovirus exposure and HLA in healthy donors. PCR primers comprised 60 Vbeta and 13 Jbeta primers. The assay was immunoSEQ multiplex PCR, and TCRdb's table has in-frame clones only and misses some. The table has roughly 190,000 clones, approximately 70% seen once. What was sequenced was PBMCs. These receptors were collected from a woman in her 30s in good health and CMV-seronegative.

This clone has a handful of counts. The chain employs TRBV30 and TRBJ2-7; the match to TRBD2 covers 7 bases. Losses at the gene ends were 6 bases for V and 5 bases for J; bases not matched to a gene: 10. The CDR3 is 13 amino acids. Germline CDR1 and CDR2: GTSNPN and SVGIG (reference sequence). CDR3 protein: CACEAGSSHEQYF. CDR3 nucleotide sequence: TGTGCCTGTGAAGCGGGGAGTTCCCACGAGCAGTACTTC.

This rearrangement joins TRBV4-1 to TRBJ2-2; 12 nucleotides agree with TRBD2. The CDR3 totals 18 residues. With 4 bases clipped from V and 5 bases from J, the junction kept 11 bases outside the gene matches. CDR1 is MGHRA and CDR2 is YSYEKL in the germline V gene. The CDR3, as DNA: TGCGCCAGCAGCCGAGATGGCCTTGGGACTAGCGGGACCGGGGAGCTGTTTTTT. Its translation: CASSRDGLGTSGTGELFF.

To note about this clone: Other DNA sequences of this sample code for an identical CDR3. This chain links TRBV6-1 with TRBJ2-7, with 9 nucleotides matching TRBD1. The germline V gene encodes CDR1 MNHNS and CDR2 SASEGT. The CDR3 is 15 residues long. The junction had 5 bases not matched to a gene; V was cut back by 2 bases and J by 3 bases. As DNA, the CDR3 is TGTGCCAGCAGTGAATCAGGGACAGGGAACTACGAGCAGTACTTC. Protein sequence: CASSESGTGNYEQYF.

The chain has TRBV19 and TRBJ1-2, with TRBD1 matching over 9 bases. In germline, CDR1 is LNHDA, CDR2 SQIVND (reference sequence). The CDR3 contains 15 residues. The V gene end was trimmed by 5 bases and the J gene end by 3 bases; junction bases not matched to a gene: 7. In nucleotides, the CDR3 is TGTGCCAGTAGTTCCCCCGGGACAGGGCACTATGGCTACACCTTC. Translating gives CASSSPGTGHYGYTF.

In this sample, this clone turned up a few times. The chain couples TRBV5-1 to TRBJ2-1; possibly TRBD1 for D (5 bases). The germline V and J ends were trimmed by 4 bases and 4 bases, with 9 bases remaining between them. CDR3 size: 13 residues. Germline V gives CDR1 SGHRS, CDR2 YFSETQ. The CDR3: CASSMTVYNEQFF. CDR3 sequence (DNA): TGCGCCAGCAGCATGACAGTTTACAATGAGCAGTTCTTC. The variable domain in full, completed from reference TRBV5-1 and TRBJ2-1, reads KAGVTQTPRYLIKTRGQQVTLSCSPISGHRSVSWYQQTPGQGLQFLFEYFSETQRNKGNFPGRFSGRQFSNSRSEMNVSTLELGDSALYLCASSMTVYNEQFFGPGTRLTVL.

V and J are TRBV25-1 and TRBJ2-5, with D possibly being TRBD2 (6 bases). The V end was cut by 1 base, the J end by 1 base, with 13 bases between. Germline assignment: CDR1 MGHDK and CDR2 SYGVNS. This CDR3 contains 16 residues. The CDR3 is CASSEFLGRTQETQYF. CDR3 in DNA: TGTGCCAGCAGTGAATTTTTGGGGAGGACCCAAGAGACCCAGTACTTC.

Points on this clone: An end of the junction does not agree with germline; a read error may underlie this. J is TRBJ1-2 and V is TRBV30, with D unresolved. The CDR3 is 12 residues long. Germline CDR1 reads GTSNPN; CDR2 reads SVGIG (reference sequence). In DNA form, the CDR3 reads TGTGCCGGGAGGGCTCTCGACTATGGCTACACCTTC. Encoded protein: CAGRALDYGYTF.

The chain is built from TRBV6-5 and TRBJ2-1, with D maybe TRBD1 (5 bases). Trimming removed 0 bases at V and 7 bases at J, with 13 bases between. The CDR3 length is 15 residues. CDR1 is MNHEY, CDR2 SVGAGI, per germline. The CDR3 is CASSYSGQGANEQFF. CDR3 DNA sequence: TGTGCCAGCAGTTACTCGGGGCAGGGTGCAAATGAGCAGTTCTTC.

This clone occurred once. The chain recombines TRBV4-3 with TRBJ2-7, with 9 nucleotides matching TRBD2. The germline gives CDR1 LGHNA, CDR2 YSLEER. V shed 0 bases, J shed 3 bases, and the junction held 9 bases outside the gene matches. This CDR3 has 17 amino acids. The CDR3 loop reads CASSQERGGRVSYEQYF. CDR3 DNA sequence: TGCGCCAGCAGCCAAGAGCGGGGCGGGAGGGTTAGCTACGAGCAGTACTTC.

This chain joins TRBV27 and TRBJ2-3, with 8 nucleotides matching TRBD2. The V gene end was trimmed by 7 bases and the J gene end by 3 bases; junction bases not matched to a gene: 9. The CDR3 totals 15 residues. Germline V lookup: CDR1 MNHEY, CDR2 SMNVEV (reference sequence). This chain's CDR3 is CASTSGTRGTDTQYF. The CDR3 DNA follows: TGTGCCAGCACCTCAGGGACTAGAGGGACAGATACGCAGTATTTT.

Written as DNA, the CDR3 is TGTGCCATCAGTGGTACAGGGTATGGCTACACCTTC. Its protein is CAISGTGYGYTF. The V gene is TRBV10-3, the J gene TRBJ1-2; tentatively, D is TRBD1 (6 bases). CDR3 length: 12 amino acids. Germline values: CDR1 ENHRY, CDR2 SYGVKD. V lost 4 bases and J 5 bases, leaving 8 bases between the germline ends.

This rearrangement joins TRBV13 to TRBJ2-3, with 13 bases identical to TRBD2. The CDR3 spans 16 residues. Looked up from germline, CDR1 is PRHDT and CDR2 is FYEKMQ (reference sequence). With 5 bases clipped from V and 3 bases from J, the junction kept 5 bases outside the gene matches. The CDR3 sequence: CASSPGLAGKTDTQYF. For the CDR3, the DNA is TGTGCCAGCAGCCCGGGACTAGCGGGGAAGACAGATACGCAGTATTTT. Full variable domain (rest looked up from reference TRBV13 and TRBJ2-3): AAGVIQSPRHLIKEKRETATLKCYPIPRHDTVYWYQQGPGQDPQFLISFYEKMQSDKGSIPDRFSAQQFSDYHSELNMSSLELGDSALYFCASSPGLAGKTDTQYFGPGTRLTVL.

CDR3 nucleotides: TGTGCCAGCAGCTGGACAGGGTACAATGAGCAGTTCTTC. The encoded protein is CASSWTGYNEQFF. The chain employs TRBV5-6 and TRBJ2-1; 8 nucleotides line up with TRBD1. Germline V gene sequence: CDR1 SGHDT, CDR2 YYEEEE. This CDR3 contains 13 residues. J was trimmed by 4 bases and V by 3 bases; bases with no gene match: 0. Supplemented by reference TRBV5-6 and TRBJ2-1, the full variable domain reads DAGVTQSPTHLIKTRGQQVTLRCSPKSGHDTVSWYQQALGQGPQFIFQYYEEEERQRGNFPDRFSGHQFPNYSSELNVNALLLGDSALYLCASSWTGYNEQFFGPGTRLTVL.